The present entry profiles one T cell receptor (beta chain) with its context. Its matching antigen is unknown. The sample originates from a study of blood T cells in healthy people across ages. Whole-study results and caveats: More naive CD4+ cells and higher diversity were found in long-lived than in aged donors. For the donors, CMV status was unknown and possibly confounded expanded clonotype changes.

For the second PCR, which ran for roughly 6 to 12 cycles, a sample-barcoded 5' primer and a J-beta primer mix were used. A template-switch adaptor that had 12 random nucleotides put a tag on each cDNA molecule. CDR3-containing paired-end reads numbered at least 2.5 million in each sample. Using its own MiXCR run on the 5' RACE reads, TCRdb lists one record per CDR3 protein. The profile shows hundreds of thousands of distinct CDR3 sequences, approximately 52% of them singletons. The CDR3 is 11 residues long. The V gene lost 0 bases and the J gene lost 5 bases, with 1 base spanning the gap. CDR1 and CDR2 (germline): SGHDN, FVKESK.

The source material was blood. The J gene is TRBJ1-2, the V gene TRBV14; no clear D gene. This TCR derives from a man in his sixties in good health. This chain's CDR3 is CASSQEYGYTF. CDR3 nucleotides: TGTGCCAGCAGCCAAGAGTATGGCTACACCTTC.